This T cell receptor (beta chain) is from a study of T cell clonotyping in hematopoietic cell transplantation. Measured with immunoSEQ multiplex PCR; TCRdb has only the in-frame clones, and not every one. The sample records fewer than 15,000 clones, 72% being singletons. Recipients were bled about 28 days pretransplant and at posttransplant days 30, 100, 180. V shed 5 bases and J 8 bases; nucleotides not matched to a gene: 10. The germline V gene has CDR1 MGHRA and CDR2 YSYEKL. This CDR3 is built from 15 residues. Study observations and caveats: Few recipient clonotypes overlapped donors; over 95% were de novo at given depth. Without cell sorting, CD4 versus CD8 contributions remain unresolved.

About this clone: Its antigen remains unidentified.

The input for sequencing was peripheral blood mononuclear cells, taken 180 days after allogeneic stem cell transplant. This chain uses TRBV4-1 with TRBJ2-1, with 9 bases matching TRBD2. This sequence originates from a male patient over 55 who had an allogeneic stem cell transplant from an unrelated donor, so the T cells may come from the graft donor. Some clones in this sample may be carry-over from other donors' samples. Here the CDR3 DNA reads TGCGCCAGCAGCACAATTAGCGGGAGTTTCGATGAGCAGTTCTTC. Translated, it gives CASSTISGSFDEQFF.